Described below is a single TCR beta chain sequence and its context. Its target is not known. The germline CDR1 and CDR2 sequences are SGHNT and YENEEA. V shed 3 bases and J 2 bases; nucleotides not matched to a gene: 4. The CDR3 length is 14 residues. This specimen belongs to a study of siplizumab effects on memory and regulatory T cells. Study-wide findings and caveats: Proliferating CD4+ or CD8+ clones, roughly 75-97% of them, lacked an assignable naive or memory phenotype.

TCR templates numbering some 10^5 were assayed per sample. Clones were read by immunoSEQ multiplex PCR, and TCRdb kept only the in-frame ones, dropping some. The table lists 100,000 or so clones, about nine tenths of them singletons. Material for sequencing was non-Treg CD4+ T cells sorted from blood. The rearrangement joins TRBV11-3 to TRBJ2-7, with 7 positions matching TRBD2. The source of this sequence is a human donor in good health. DNA for the CDR3: TGTGCCAGCAGCTTCGGGGGGAGCACCTACGAGCAGTACTTC. This encodes CASSFGGSTYEQYF.